The 18 T cell receptor beta chains presented below share a single source sample, sequenced in a study of shared clonotypes between healthy human individuals. Only in-frame clones appear in the TCRdb table, and some are missing; sequencing was by immunoSEQ multiplex PCR. The sample shows over 1.5 million clones, 95% to 99% of them seen only once. Sequences were obtained from naive CD4+ T cells sorted from blood. The sample's subset: CD45RA+ positively selected. The source of these receptors is a man aged 25-40 years in good health.

The V call is TRBV28, the J call TRBJ1-4, with D perhaps TRBD1 (5 bases). Trimming pared 7 bases from V and 8 bases from J, leaving 20 bases between. Germline assignment: CDR1 MDHEN and CDR2 SYDVKM. The CDR3 spans 15 residues. CDR3 sequence reads: CASTVPQGAREKLFF. The CDR3 nucleotides are TGTGCCAGCACCGTACCCCAGGGTGCTAGGGAAAAACTGTTTTTT.

The chain links TRBV2 to TRBJ2-6, with no clear D. CDR1 is SNHLY and CDR2 is FYNNEI in the germline V gene. The CDR3 runs to 19 residues. Trimming removed 3 bases from V and 0 bases from J, with 18 bases in between. The CDR3 loop reads CASSEIRLNPTSGANVLTF. CDR3 nucleotide sequence: TGTGCCAGCAGTGAGATCCGACTTAACCCTACCTCTGGGGCCAACGTCCTGACTTTC.

V gene TRBV30 combines with J gene TRBJ2-5, with 8 bases that match TRBD2. Unmatched junction bases numbered 14, after V lost 3 bases and J lost 5 bases. This CDR3 has 16 amino acids. CDR1 is GTSNPN, CDR2 SVGIG, per germline (reference sequence). CDR3 region: CAWRDPSGPNTETQYF. As DNA, the CDR3 is TGTGCCTGGAGAGACCCTAGCGGGCCTAATACGGAGACCCAGTACTTC.

The chain carries TRBV5-1 and TRBJ2-2, with D perhaps being TRBD1 or TRBD2 (5 bases each). Between the trimmed V and J ends, which lost 1 base and 4 bases, there was a span of 11 bases. CDR3 length equals 15 residues. Germline CDR1 and CDR2: SGHRS and YFSETQ. CDR3 DNA: TGCGCCAGCAGCTTGACGGGGCCCGGCACCGGGGAGCTGTTTTTT. Translation gives CASSLTGPGTGELFF.

The chain carries TRBV9 and TRBJ1-2, with unresolved D. This CDR3 has 13 residues. CDR1 and CDR2 from the germline V gene are SGDLS and YYNGEE. V was cut by 0 bases and J by 4 bases, with 7 bases left in between. The CDR3 nucleotides are TGTGCCAGCAGCGTAGACGAGGGCTATGGCTACACCTTC. Its protein product is CASSVDEGYGYTF.

The CDR3 DNA follows: TGTGCCAGCAGCTTGCGGGTAGGCAGGGGGTACGAGCAGTACTTC. This encodes CASSLRVGRGYEQYF. The V and J genes are TRBV7-8 and TRBJ2-7, with 7 bases aligning to TRBD1. Germline V gives CDR1 SGHVS, CDR2 FQNEAQ. Germline trimming cut 3 bases from V and 4 bases from J; bases unmatched to any gene: 9. The CDR3 length is 15 residues.

As regards this clone: Other DNA sequences in this specimen translate into the identical CDR3. The chain links TRBV9 to TRBJ2-2; no reliable D call. Trimming cost V 0 bases and J 3 bases, with 3 bases left between them. The CDR3 totals 13 residues. Germline lookup yields CDR1 SGDLS and CDR2 YYNGEE. CDR3 coding DNA: TGTGCCAGCAGCGTAGGCCACACCGGGGAGCTGTTTTTT. Encoded protein: CASSVGHTGELFF.

The J gene is TRBJ2-1, the V gene TRBV18; D call uncertain. Germline-derived CDR1 and CDR2 are KGHSH and LQKENI. This CDR3 region has 14 residues. V lost 3 bases and J 4 bases, leaving 10 bases between the germline ends. DNA of the CDR3: TGTGCCAGCTCACCTAAGGTCGGGTACAATGAGCAGTTCTTC. This gives the protein CASSPKVGYNEQFF.

The chain is built from TRBV10-1 and TRBJ2-7; the D gene is possibly TRBD2 (6 bases). This CDR3 contains 14 residues. CDR1 WNHNN and CDR2 SYGVQD come from the germline V gene (reference sequence). V was cut by 5 bases and J by 2 bases, with 13 bases left in between. The CDR3 spells CASSSGVSTYEQYF. The CDR3 DNA follows: TGCGCCAGCAGTTCGGGGGTCAGTACCTACGAGCAGTACTTC.

The rearrangement joins TRBV7-9 to TRBJ1-3; D is ambiguous. The V and J ends lost 1 base and 4 bases respectively, with 11 bases between them. Germline CDR1 reads SEHNR; CDR2 reads FQNEAQ (reference sequence). The CDR3 length is 15 residues. The CDR3 coding sequence is TGTGCCAGCAGCTTAGGAGGAGGGAACGGAAACACCATATATTTT. Translated, it gives CASSLGGGNGNTIYF.

The genes are TRBV6-5 and TRBJ2-7; D is uncertain. With 6 bases removed from V and 2 bases from J, the gap between germline ends came to 14 bases. The germline V gene encodes CDR1 MNHEY and CDR2 SVGAGI. The CDR3 contains 14 residues. CDR3 nucleotides: TGTGCCAGCAGGTCCCGAGAAACTGCCTACGAGCAGTACTTC. It translates to CASRSRETAYEQYF.

The rearrangement links TRBV7-2 to TRBJ2-7; perhaps TRBD1 as D (5 bases). V was pared by 1 base and J by 1 base, with 8 bases between. This CDR3 is 14 amino acids long. CDR1 is SGHTA and CDR2 is FQGNSA in the germline V gene. As DNA, the CDR3 is TGTGCCAGCAGCTTAGGACGACAGTCCTACGAGCAGTACTTC. Translating it yields CASSLGRQSYEQYF.

This chain uses TRBV29-1 with TRBJ2-1; 11 positions match TRBD2. Germline CDR1 SQVTM, CDR2 ANQGSEA. J lost 7 bases, V lost 7 bases, and 6 bases had no gene match. CDR3 length: 13 amino acids. The CDR3 sequence: CSALAGGLNEQFF. The CDR3 DNA reads as TGCAGCGCTCTAGCGGGAGGCCTGAATGAGCAGTTCTTC.

CDR3 bases: TGTGCCAGCAGCGTAAGAGACAATGAGCAGTTCTTC. Translated, it gives CASSVRDNEQFF. The gene calls are TRBV9 and TRBJ2-1; D gene uncertain. Trimming shortened V by 1 base and J by 5 bases, and 4 bases separated the two germline ends. The germline gives CDR1 SGDLS, CDR2 YYNGEE. The CDR3 extends over 12 amino acids.

The CDR3, as DNA: TGCAGCGTTGAAGATCTAGCCTCTCGTGTCTCCTACAATGAGCAGTTCTTC. Translation gives CSVEDLASRVSYNEQFF. The chain couples TRBV29-1 to TRBJ2-1; the D gene is possibly TRBD2 (5 bases). The CDR3 is made up of 17 amino acids. The V gene lost 0 bases and the J gene lost 0 bases, with 15 bases spanning the gap. The germline V gene has CDR1 SQVTM and CDR2 ANQGSEA.

This clone has a single count. The chain couples TRBV10-1 to TRBJ2-2; 7 bases agree with TRBD1. This CDR3 spans 15 amino acids. V was pared by 6 bases and J by 0 bases, with 4 bases of the junction left unmatched. Germline CDR1 and CDR2: WNHNN and SYGVQD (reference sequence). DNA of the CDR3: TGCGCCAGCAGGGCCGGGACAGCGAACACCGGGGAGCTGTTTTTT. Amino acid sequence: CASRAGTANTGELFF.

In the case of this clone: At the DNA level, this CDR3 is encoded by other sequences in the same sample as well. The chain couples TRBV5-1 to TRBJ2-7, with 9 bases that match TRBD1. The V and J ends lost 0 bases and 2 bases, in that order; junction bases with no gene match: 9. CDR1 is SGHRS, CDR2 YFSETQ, per germline. CDR3 length: 17 amino acids. Here the CDR3 reads CASSLGSRDRVTYEQYF. The CDR3 nucleotides are TGCGCCAGCAGCTTGGGTAGCCGGGACAGGGTTACCTACGAGCAGTACTTC.

The chain links TRBV28 to TRBJ2-7; no reliable D call. There are 13 residues in the CDR3. The germline V gene encodes CDR1 MDHEN and CDR2 SYDVKM. Trimming pared 8 bases from V and 0 bases from J, leaving 11 bases between. CDR3 nucleotides: TGTGCCAGCGGATTCCAAGTCTCCTACGAGCAGTACTTC. Residues: CASGFQVSYEQYF.